The present entry profiles one T cell receptor beta chain with its context. The table came from immunoSEQ multiplex PCR; TCRdb's copy has only in-frame clones and leaves some out. The sample lists around 300,000 clones; about nine tenths were seen once. Germline V gives CDR1 SEHNR, CDR2 FQNEAQ (reference sequence). Losses at the gene ends were 5 bases for V and 5 bases for J; bases not matched to a gene: 9. The CDR3 length is 15 residues. These data come from a study of blood T cell repertoires in COVID-19. Whole-study context: The samples span acute and convalescent COVID-19 from the United States, Italy and Spain.

The Seattle patients joined while their infection was active and were tracked longitudinally afterward. The clonotype originates from a woman aged 30 to 39 with COVID-19, enrolled during active disease. The sequenced sample consisted of peripheral blood. V usage is TRBV7-9 and J usage is TRBJ2-7; 10 bases agree with TRBD1. CDR3 sequence: CASSPLGQGKNEQYF. DNA for the CDR3: TGTGCCAGCAGCCCCCTGGGACAGGGGAAGAACGAGCAGTACTTC.